The next 27 T cell receptor beta chains were all read from a single sample in a study of T cells in Graves' hyperthyroidism and ophthalmopathy. RNA transcripts provided the source from which TCR beta CDR3 regions were amplified. In the first-round RT-PCR of the TCR CDR3, the HTBI primer set was used. TCRdb recomputed calls from the multiplex PCR reads with MiXCR, one row per CDR3 protein. The repertoire holds fewer than 550,000 distinct CDR3 sequences, with approximately 14% as singletons. The sequenced sample consisted of blood. The receptor source for this set is a woman between 18 and 29 years old with Graves' hyperthyroidism.

Many counts were recorded for this clonotype. The V and J genes are TRBV10-3 and TRBJ1-2, with 7 bases fitting TRBD1. The germline CDR1 and CDR2 sequences are ENHRY and SYGVKD. The CDR3 runs 14 residues. The V segment lost 2 bases and the J segment 4 bases; nucleotides outside the gene matches: 4. CDR3 DNA sequence: TGTGCCATCAGTGAGCCGGACAGGAGCTATGGCTACACCTTC. It codes for CAISEPDRSYGYTF.

Regarding this clonotype: A much more abundant neighbour one base away suggests this may be a read error. For the CDR3, the DNA is TGTGCCAGCGGTACCAGGACTAGAGGAGAGACCCAGTACTTC. Translating gives CASGTRTRGETQYF. V usage is TRBV27 and J usage is TRBJ2-5, with 7 bases lining up with TRBD2. The V gene's germline CDR1 is MNHEY and CDR2 SMNVEV (reference sequence). V lost 8 bases to trimming and J lost 4 bases; unmatched junction nucleotides: 10. The CDR3 is 14 amino acids.

This clonotype turned up a few times. The V call is TRBV6-5, the J call TRBJ1-2; 9 bases are a match to TRBD1. The V gene end was trimmed by 0 bases and the J gene end by 2 bases; junction bases not matched to a gene: 4. This CDR3 region has 16 residues. In germline, CDR1 is MNHEY, CDR2 SVGAGI. The CDR3 sequence is CASSYSPGQGNYGYTF. The DNA of the CDR3 is TGTGCCAGCAGTTACTCCCCGGGACAGGGAAACTATGGCTACACCTTC.

Many counts were recorded for this clonotype. The genes are TRBV2 and TRBJ2-2; D uncertain. Germline V CDR1 and CDR2: SNHLY, FYNNEI. This CDR3 is 15 amino acids long. The V end was cut by 6 bases, the J end by 0 bases, with 11 bases between. DNA of the CDR3: TGTGCCAGCAGGAACAGCTACGCGAACACCGGGGAGCTGTTTTTT. Translating gives CASRNSYANTGELFF.

Ten or more counts support this clonotype. The chain links TRBV7-3 to TRBJ2-3; the match to TRBD2 covers 16 bases. The ends lost 4 bases at V and 4 bases at J; junction bases unmatched: 14. Germline loops: CDR1 SGHTA, CDR2 FQGTGA. There are 20 residues in the CDR3. The chain's CDR3 is CASSSAPPGLAGGSADTQYF. The CDR3 coding sequence is TGTGCCAGCAGCTCAGCCCCACCGGGACTAGCGGGGGGGTCGGCAGATACGCAGTATTTT.

The CDR3 sequence: CASSVAGSSYSGNTIYF. The CDR3 nucleotides are TGTGCCAGCAGCGTAGCGGGCTCTTCGTACTCTGGAAACACCATATATTTT. The rearrangement links TRBV9 to TRBJ1-3; D is undetermined. V dropped 0 bases and J dropped 0 bases, with 13 bases sitting between them. CDR3 length: 17 residues. The V gene's germline CDR1 is SGDLS and CDR2 YYNGEE.

This clonotype appeared many times. The rearrangement joins TRBV30 to TRBJ2-7; D unresolved. Deletions cut 4 bases from V and 2 bases from J, with 6 bases between. The CDR3 length is 11 residues. Per the germline V gene, CDR1 is GTSNPN and CDR2 is SVGIG (reference sequence). This chain's CDR3 is CAWTGTYEQYF. As DNA, the CDR3 is TGTGCCTGGACAGGAACCTACGAGCAGTACTTC.

The chain has TRBV6-4 and TRBJ2-7, with D perhaps matching TRBD2 (6 bases). Germline CDR1 reads MRHNA; CDR2 reads SNTAGT. With 6 bases removed from V and 2 bases from J, the gap between germline ends came to 14 bases. The CDR3 is 14 amino acids. CDR3 sequence reads: CASRRRGTPYEQYF. For the CDR3, the DNA is TGTGCCAGCAGGAGGAGGGGCACCCCCTACGAGCAGTACTTC.

This clonotype was observed a handful of times. The CDR3 nucleotides are TGTGCCAGTAGTAGCGGGGCTAGTACCGGCGAGCAGTACTTC. Translated: CASSSGASTGEQYF. The chain has TRBV19 and TRBJ2-7, with D perhaps matching TRBD2 (6 bases). The V gene lost 4 bases and the J gene lost 6 bases, with 16 bases spanning the gap. The CDR3 has 14 amino acids. Germline V gives CDR1 LNHDA, CDR2 SQIVND (reference sequence).

Many counts were recorded for this clonotype. V and J are TRBV7-3 and TRBJ2-1; 8 positions match TRBD2. The CDR3 extends over 16 amino acids. The germline CDR1 and CDR2 sequences are SGHTA and FQGTGA. The ends lost 5 bases at V and 5 bases at J; junction bases unmatched: 11. CDR3 bases: TGTGCCAGCAGCCCCCCAAGTAGCGGGAATAACAATGAGCAGTTCTTC. As protein: CASSPPSSGNNNEQFF. Full variable domain (remainder filled in from reference TRBV7-3 and TRBJ2-1): GAGVSQTPSNKVTEKGKYVELRCDPISGHTALYWYRQSLGQGPEFLIYFQGTGAADDSGLPNDRFFAVRPEGSVSTLKIQRTERGDSAVYLCASSPPSSGNNNEQFFGPGTRLTVL.

The chain recombines TRBV28 with TRBJ1-1, with 7 bases that match TRBD1. J gave up 4 bases and V 1 base, and 15 bases lay outside the gene matches. Germline V CDR1 and CDR2: MDHEN, SYDVKM. The CDR3 has 18 residues. CDR3 protein: CASSLSVRTGGLGTEAFF. The CDR3 DNA reads TGTGCCAGCAGTTTATCGGTTCGGACAGGTGGTTTGGGCACTGAAGCTTTCTTT.

This clonotype showed up many times. For the CDR3, the DNA is TGTGCCTGGAGCGGATGGACCCCTAACACAGATACGCAGTATTTT. Protein: CAWSGWTPNTDTQYF. This chain uses TRBV30 with TRBJ2-3; D remains unclear. The CDR3 runs to 15 residues. Trimming stripped 3 bases from V and 2 bases from J, with 15 bases between. Germline V CDR1 and CDR2: GTSNPN, SVGIG (reference sequence).

There are many counts of this clonotype. The chain uses TRBV20-1 and TRBJ2-1; 8 nucleotides match TRBD2. Germline lookup yields CDR1 DFQATT and CDR2 SNEGSKA (reference sequence). The CDR3 covers 16 residues. J was trimmed by 7 bases and V by 3 bases; bases with no gene match: 14. The CDR3 DNA reads as TGCAGTGCTAGTGTAAGAAGGCCTAGCGGGCTAAATGAGCAGTTCTTC. Protein sequence: CSASVRRPSGLNEQFF.

This clonotype has a handful of counts. Germline and junction disagree at one end, which may indicate a read error. This sequence joins TRBV18 and TRBJ2-6; 16 nucleotides agree with TRBD2. Germline assignment: CDR1 KGHSH and CDR2 LQKENI. The CDR3 is made up of 14 amino acids. For the CDR3, the DNA is TGTGCCAGCTCACCCGGGACTAGCGGGAGGGTCCATGACTTC. Protein sequence: CASSPGTSGRVHDF.

The chain couples TRBV29-1 to TRBJ2-3; 9 bases agree with TRBD1. Germline V gives CDR1 SQVTM, CDR2 ANQGSEA. The V and J ends lost 7 bases and 4 bases, in that order; junction bases with no gene match: 12. There are 15 residues in the CDR3. As DNA, the CDR3 is TGCAGCGCGCTAACTGGACAGGGGTTGCCAGATACGCAGTATTTT. This encodes CSALTGQGLPDTQYF.

This clonotype showed up many times. The chain uses TRBV7-8 and TRBJ1-4, with D hard to call. Germline assignment: CDR1 SGHVS and CDR2 FQNEAQ. CDR3 size: 15 residues. With 1 base removed from V and 3 bases from J, the gap between germline ends came to 9 bases. The CDR3 spells CASSLGARANEKLFF. DNA of the CDR3: TGTGCCAGCAGCTTAGGGGCTAGGGCTAATGAAAAACTGTTTTTT.

The sample holds many counts of this clonotype. This sequence joins TRBV7-9 and TRBJ1-6; D gene unclear. The CDR3 sequence is 12 residues long. Germline V lookup: CDR1 SEHNR, CDR2 FQNEAQ (reference sequence). V lost 7 bases to trimming and J lost 5 bases, with 6 bases between them. DNA of the CDR3: TGTGCCAGCACACCCGATAATTCACCCCTCCACTTT. As protein: CASTPDNSPLHF.

The sample holds a few counts of this clonotype. In nucleotides, the CDR3 is TGTGCCAGCAGCCAAGAATGGACAGGGGTAGGCGCAGATACGCAGTATTTT. Translation: CASSQEWTGVGADTQYF. This chain joins TRBV4-2 and TRBJ2-3; 9 bases align to TRBD1. V lost 0 bases and J lost 4; bases outside the gene matches: 8. In germline, CDR1 is LGHNA, CDR2 YNFKEQ. The CDR3 is 17 residues long.

This clonotype was observed at least ten times. The genes are TRBV5-1 and TRBJ1-1; 9 nucleotides match TRBD1. Germline V gives CDR1 SGHRS, CDR2 YFSETQ. The V segment lost 4 bases and the J segment 5 bases; nucleotides outside the gene matches: 6. This CDR3 contains 14 residues. CDR3 sequence (DNA): TGCGCCAGCAGCGGGACAGGGCTGGTGACTGAAGCTTTCTTT. Translation gives CASSGTGLVTEAFF.

The chain carries TRBV9 and TRBJ1-3, with D uncertain. Trimming shortened V by 4 bases and J by 8 bases, and 13 bases separated the two germline ends. This CDR3 has 13 amino acids. Looked up from germline, CDR1 is SGDLS and CDR2 is YYNGEE. Written as DNA, the CDR3 is TGTGCCAGCAGCTTGAGACCAGTGGACACCATATATTTT. This encodes CASSLRPVDTIYF.

This clonotype was seen ten or more times. CDR3 loop: CAWSTRDATNEKLFF. Written as DNA, the CDR3 is TGTGCCTGGAGTACTAGGGATGCAACTAATGAAAAACTGTTTTTT. This chain links TRBV30 with TRBJ1-4, with no clear D. Germline lookup yields CDR1 GTSNPN and CDR2 SVGIG (reference sequence). Trimming removed 2 bases at V and 0 bases at J, with 10 bases between. This CDR3 spans 15 amino acids.

The J gene is TRBJ2-5, the V gene TRBV7-9; TRBD2 matches 16 bases. The J segment lost 4 bases and the V segment lost 5 bases, leaving 10 bases of the junction unmatched. This CDR3 is 18 amino acids long. CDR1 is SEHNR, CDR2 FQNEAQ, per germline (reference sequence). In DNA form, the CDR3 reads TGTGCCAGCAGCGGGGGGGGACTAGCGGGGGGGCCGGGAGAGACCCAGTACTTC. Protein sequence: CASSGGGLAGGPGETQYF. The complete variable domain, with remaining parts taken from reference TRBV7-9 and TRBJ2-5, reads DTGVSQNPRHKITKRGQNVTFRCDPISEHNRLYWYRQTLGQGPEFLTYFQNEAQLEKSRLLSDRFSAERPKGSFSTLEIQRTEQGDSAMYLCASSGGGLAGGPGETQYFGPGTRLLVL.

This clonotype has ten or more counts. The V call is TRBV28, the J call TRBJ2-1, with a possible D match to TRBD2 (5 bases). Trimming stripped 6 bases from V and 9 bases from J, with 12 bases between. Germline V gene data show CDR1 as MDHEN and CDR2 as SYDVKM. There are 12 residues in the CDR3. The chain's CDR3 is CASRGLRVEQFF. The CDR3 DNA sequence: TGTGCCAGCAGGGGCCTGCGGGTTGAGCAGTTCTTC.

The J gene is TRBJ2-1, the V gene TRBV7-3, with TRBD2 matching over 9 bases. The germline V gene encodes CDR1 SGHTA and CDR2 FQGTGA. V trimming: 1 base; J trimming: 8 bases; junction bases outside the gene matches: 12. CDR3 size: 17 residues. Written as DNA, the CDR3 is TGTGCCAGCAGCTTAAGGAAAGACCGAGCGGGGGGCCATGAGCAGTTCTTC. It specifies CASSLRKDRAGGHEQFF.

There are a few counts of this clonotype. CDR3 protein: CGTSGQGSGANVLTF. The CDR3 nucleotides are TGCGGAACCTCGGGACAGGGCTCTGGGGCCAACGTCCTGACTTTC. This sequence joins TRBV20-1 and TRBJ2-6; the match to TRBD1 covers 9 bases. The CDR3 covers 15 residues. The V gene's germline CDR1 is DFQATT and CDR2 SNEGSKA (reference sequence).

This clonotype came up a few times. The rearrangement links TRBV29-1 to TRBJ1-2, with 8 bases lining up with TRBD1. The germline V gene has CDR1 SQVTM and CDR2 ANQGSEA. The CDR3 is 15 amino acids. V was pared by 6 bases and J by 0 bases, with 9 bases of the junction left unmatched. Here the CDR3 DNA reads TGCAGCGTCCAACAGGGGGATGGGGCTAACTATGGCTACACCTTC. It is translated as CSVQQGDGANYGYTF. Complete variable domain (other parts from reference TRBV29-1 and TRBJ1-2): SAVISQKPSRDICQRGTSLTIQCQVDSQVTMMFWYRQQPGQSLTLIATANQGSEATYESGFVIDKFPISRPNLTFSTLTVSNMSPEDSSIYLCSVQQGDGANYGYTFGSGTRLTVV.

This clonotype was found many times. The rearrangement joins TRBV3-1 to TRBJ1-2, with 10 nucleotides matching TRBD1. CDR1 and CDR2 from the germline V gene are LGHDT and YNNKEL (reference sequence). The CDR3 extends over 15 amino acids. The V gene end was trimmed by 4 bases and the J gene end by 10 bases; junction bases not matched to a gene: 12. The CDR3 DNA sequence: TGTGCCAGCAGCCGAGACCGGGACAGGGGCCGGGTCTACACCTTC. This codes for CASSRDRDRGRVYTF.